One sample yielded the 2 T cell receptor beta chains listed below, sequenced in a study of blood T cell repertoires in COVID-19. Profiled with immunoSEQ multiplex PCR; TCRdb holds only in-frame clones, not every one. The repertoire holds 80,000 or so clones, roughly nine tenths seen once, with approximately 2% in the top ten. Sequenced: peripheral blood. Receptor source: a man over 45 with acute or convalescent COVID-19.

The rearrangement joins TRBV20-1 to TRBJ2-3; D perhaps matches TRBD1 (5 bases). V was shortened by 3 bases and J by 8 bases, with 15 bases between the two germline ends. Looked up from germline, CDR1 is DFQATT and CDR2 is SNEGSKA (reference sequence). The CDR3 runs 13 residues. The CDR3 DNA reads TGCAGTGCTAGTAGGCAGGCTCAGGGTACGCAGTATTTT. Its translation: CSASRQAQGTQYF.

This clone was recorded a few times. This chain links TRBV19 with TRBJ1-2; D remains unclear. V was trimmed by 4 bases and J by 4 bases, leaving 25 bases between them. The germline V gene encodes CDR1 LNHDA and CDR2 SQIVND (reference sequence). CDR3 length: 18 residues. For the CDR3, the DNA is TGTGCCAGTAGTACCCAACCCCGGCAGGCCTTCTTCAGCTATGGCTACACCTTC. It yields the protein CASSTQPRQAFFSYGYTF.